This TCR beta chain was sequenced for a study of T cell responses to AZD1222 COVID-19 vaccine. Trimming took off 3 bases at V and 4 bases at J, with 13 bases between the two ends. Germline V gives CDR1 LNHDA, CDR2 SQIVND (reference sequence). The CDR3 contains 14 residues. Investigators merged groups given second doses at roughly 4 or roughly 12 weeks. The count of this clone is one. Antigen: not known. Using immunoSEQ multiplex PCR, the repertoire was profiled, and TCRdb retains in-frame clones only, with some absent. Altogether around 130,000 clones are present, 90% to 95% being singletons, with the ten largest covering approximately 4.3%. Study observations and caveats: Rises in breadth and depth of Spike-specific TCRs came after two AZD1222 doses. Scientists sampled the repertoires only once the peak T cell response had passed.

The source material was peripheral blood, sampled 28 days after the second AZD1222 dose. The rearrangement links TRBV19 to TRBJ2-7, with D possibly matching TRBD2 (6 bases). This TCR came from an adult who received the AZD1222 COVID-19 vaccine. CDR3 coding DNA: TGTGCCAGTAGTATCCTGGGGGGAATGTACGAGCAGTACTTC. Its protein product is CASSILGGMYEQYF.